The source of this TCR beta chain is a study of T cell responses to AZD1222 COVID-19 vaccine. Study in general: Analyses pooled second doses at about 4 or about 12 weeks. Notes on the study in general: Increases in Spike-specific TCR breadth and depth were seen after two AZD1222 doses.

Sequenced by immunoSEQ multiplex PCR; TCRdb stores in-frame clones only, minus some. The table lists some 150,000 clones, about 94% of them singletons. Turning to this clone: Its specificity is unknown.

CDR1 and CDR2 from the germline V gene are MDHEN and SYDVKM. CDR3 size: 10 residues. The germline V and J ends were trimmed by 3 bases and 8 bases, with 4 bases remaining between them. The source was peripheral blood, collected on day 0 of AZD1222 vaccination. The receptor comes from an adult in good health. The V call is TRBV28, the J call TRBJ1-2; D call uncertain. The CDR3 nucleotides are TGTGCCAGCAGTTTTAAAGGCTACACCTTC. It codes for CASSFKGYTF.